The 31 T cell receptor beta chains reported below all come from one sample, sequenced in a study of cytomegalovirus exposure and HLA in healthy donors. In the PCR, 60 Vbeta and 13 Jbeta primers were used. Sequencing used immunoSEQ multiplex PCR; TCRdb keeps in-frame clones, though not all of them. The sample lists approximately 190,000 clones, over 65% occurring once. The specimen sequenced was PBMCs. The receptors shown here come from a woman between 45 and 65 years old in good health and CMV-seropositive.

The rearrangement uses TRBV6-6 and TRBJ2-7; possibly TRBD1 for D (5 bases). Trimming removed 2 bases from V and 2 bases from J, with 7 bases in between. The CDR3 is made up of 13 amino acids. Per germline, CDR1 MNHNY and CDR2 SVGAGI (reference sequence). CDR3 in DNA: TGTGCCAGCAGTTACGGCAGGGCCTACGAGCAGTACTTC. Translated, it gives CASSYGRAYEQYF.

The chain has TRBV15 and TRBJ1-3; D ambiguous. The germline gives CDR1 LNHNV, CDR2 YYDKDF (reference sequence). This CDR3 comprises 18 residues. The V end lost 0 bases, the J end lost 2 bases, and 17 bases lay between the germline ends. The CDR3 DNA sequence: TGTGCCACCAGCAGAGATCTCCCAGGTGAGGGAGCTGGAAACACCATATATTTT. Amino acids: CATSRDLPGEGAGNTIYF.

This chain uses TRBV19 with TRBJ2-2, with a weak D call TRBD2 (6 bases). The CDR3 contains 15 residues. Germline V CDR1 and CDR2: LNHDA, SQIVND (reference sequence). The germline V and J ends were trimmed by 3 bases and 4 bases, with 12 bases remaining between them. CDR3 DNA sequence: TGTGCCAGTAGTATTCGGGGGTTGGGCACCGGGGAGCTGTTTTTT. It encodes CASSIRGLGTGELFF. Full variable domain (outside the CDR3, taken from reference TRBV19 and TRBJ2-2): DGGITQSPKYLFRKEGQNVTLSCEQNLNHDAMYWYRQDPGQGLRLIYYSQIVNDFQKGDIAEGYSVSREKKESFPLTVTSAQKNPTAFYLCASSIRGLGTGELFFGEGSRLTVL.

The CDR3: CASSQDQGWDQETQYF. The CDR3 bases are TGCGCCAGCAGCCAAGATCAGGGCTGGGACCAAGAGACCCAGTACTTC. The chain joins TRBV4-1 to TRBJ2-5; D might be TRBD1 (5 bases). The CDR3 is 16 residues long. Germline CDR1 MGHRA, CDR2 YSYEKL. Trimming took off 0 bases at V and 0 bases at J, with 11 bases between the two ends.

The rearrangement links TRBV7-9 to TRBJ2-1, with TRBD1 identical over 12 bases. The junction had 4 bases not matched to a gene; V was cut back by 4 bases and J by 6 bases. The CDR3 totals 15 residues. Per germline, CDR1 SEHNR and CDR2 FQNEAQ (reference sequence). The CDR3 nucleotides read TGTGCCAGCAGCTCCGGGACAGGGGGCTTCAATGAGCAGTTCTTC. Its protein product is CASSSGTGGFNEQFF.

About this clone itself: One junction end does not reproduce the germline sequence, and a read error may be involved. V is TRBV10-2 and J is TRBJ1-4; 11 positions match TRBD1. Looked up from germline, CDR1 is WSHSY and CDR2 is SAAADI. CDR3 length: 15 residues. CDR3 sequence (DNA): TGCGCCAGCAGATTCGGACAGGGGGCTAACGAAAAACTGTTTTTT. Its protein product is CASRFGQGANEKLFF.

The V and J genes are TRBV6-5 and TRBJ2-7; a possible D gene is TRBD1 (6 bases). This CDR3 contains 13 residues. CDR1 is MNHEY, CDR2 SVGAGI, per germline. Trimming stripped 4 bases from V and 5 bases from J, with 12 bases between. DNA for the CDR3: TGTGCCAGCAGTTCGGACAGTGTCCACGAGCAGTACTTC. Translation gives CASSSDSVHEQYF.

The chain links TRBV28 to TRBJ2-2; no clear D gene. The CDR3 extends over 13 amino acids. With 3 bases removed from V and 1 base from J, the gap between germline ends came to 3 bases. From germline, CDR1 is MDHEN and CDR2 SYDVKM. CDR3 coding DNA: TGTGCCAGCAGTTTCCAGAACACCGGGGAGCTGTTTTTT. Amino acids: CASSFQNTGELFF.

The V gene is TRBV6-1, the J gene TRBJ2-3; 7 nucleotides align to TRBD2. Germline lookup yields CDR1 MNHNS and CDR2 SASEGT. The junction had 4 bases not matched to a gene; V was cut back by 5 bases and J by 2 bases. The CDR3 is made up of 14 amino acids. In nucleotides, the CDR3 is TGTGCCAGCAGTTCGGGGGGATTCACAGATACGCAGTATTTT. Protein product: CASSSGGFTDTQYF.

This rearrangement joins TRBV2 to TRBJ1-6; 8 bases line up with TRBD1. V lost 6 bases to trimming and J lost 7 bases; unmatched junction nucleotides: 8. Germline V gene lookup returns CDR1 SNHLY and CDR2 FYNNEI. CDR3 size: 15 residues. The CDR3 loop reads CASRSQGVGNSPLHF. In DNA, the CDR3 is TGTGCCAGCAGGTCACAGGGGGTTGGGAATTCACCCCTCCACTTT.

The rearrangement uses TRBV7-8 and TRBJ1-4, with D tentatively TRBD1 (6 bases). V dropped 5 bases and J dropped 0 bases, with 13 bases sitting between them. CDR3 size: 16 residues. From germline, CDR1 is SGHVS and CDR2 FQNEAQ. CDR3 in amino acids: CASSAGTPPTNEKLFF. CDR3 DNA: TGTGCCAGCAGCGCCGGGACACCCCCAACTAATGAAAAACTGTTTTTT.

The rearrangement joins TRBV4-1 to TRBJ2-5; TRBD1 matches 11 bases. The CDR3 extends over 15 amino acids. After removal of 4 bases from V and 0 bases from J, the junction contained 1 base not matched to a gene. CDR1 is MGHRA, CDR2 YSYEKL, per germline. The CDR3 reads CASSRDRGYQETQYF. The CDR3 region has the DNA TGCGCCAGCAGCCGGGACAGGGGGTACCAAGAGACCCAGTACTTC.

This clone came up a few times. The DNA of the CDR3 is TGTGCCAGCAGCTCGGGACAGGGGGCCAAAAACATTCAGTACTTC. The encoded protein is CASSSGQGAKNIQYF. The chain carries TRBV11-3 and TRBJ2-4, with 10 positions matching TRBD1. From germline, CDR1 is SGHNT and CDR2 YENEEA. This CDR3 is built from 15 residues. J was trimmed by 1 base and V by 4 bases; bases with no gene match: 1.

The CDR3 DNA reads as TGTGCCAGTAGTATTAGGAGGGGCGAGACCCAGTACTTC. Protein: CASSIRRGETQYF. The rearrangement joins TRBV19 to TRBJ2-5; D possibly corresponds to TRBD2 (6 bases). V dropped 3 bases and J dropped 5 bases, with 10 bases sitting between them. CDR1 is LNHDA, CDR2 SQIVND, per germline (reference sequence). This CDR3 is built from 13 residues. Supplemented by reference TRBV19 and TRBJ2-5, the full variable domain reads DGGITQSPKYLFRKEGQNVTLSCEQNLNHDAMYWYRQDPGQGLRLIYYSQIVNDFQKGDIAEGYSVSREKKESFPLTVTSAQKNPTAFYLCASSIRRGETQYFGPGTRLLVL.

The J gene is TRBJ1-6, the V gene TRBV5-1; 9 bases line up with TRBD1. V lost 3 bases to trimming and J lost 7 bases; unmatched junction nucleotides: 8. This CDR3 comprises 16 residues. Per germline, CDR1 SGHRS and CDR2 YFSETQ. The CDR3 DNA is TGCGCCAGCAGCTCAGACGGGACAGGGTACAATTCACCCCTCCACTTT. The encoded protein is CASSSDGTGYNSPLHF.

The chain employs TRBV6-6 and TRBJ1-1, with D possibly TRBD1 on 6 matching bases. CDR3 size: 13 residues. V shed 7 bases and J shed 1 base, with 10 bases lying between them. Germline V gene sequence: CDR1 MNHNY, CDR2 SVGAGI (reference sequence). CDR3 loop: CASTTGQNTEAFF. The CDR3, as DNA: TGTGCCAGCACCACGGGACAGAACACTGAAGCTTTCTTT.

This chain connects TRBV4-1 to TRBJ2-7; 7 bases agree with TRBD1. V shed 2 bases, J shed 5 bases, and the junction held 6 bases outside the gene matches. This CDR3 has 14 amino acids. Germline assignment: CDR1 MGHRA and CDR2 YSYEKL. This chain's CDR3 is CASSQLAGGDEQYF. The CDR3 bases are TGCGCCAGCAGCCAATTGGCAGGGGGAGACGAGCAGTACTTC.

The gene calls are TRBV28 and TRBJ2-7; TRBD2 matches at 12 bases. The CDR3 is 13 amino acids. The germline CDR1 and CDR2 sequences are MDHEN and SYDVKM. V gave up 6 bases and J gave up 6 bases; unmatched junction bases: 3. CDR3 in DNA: TGTGCCAGCAGGACTAGCGGGGGTCCCGAGCAGTACTTC. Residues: CASRTSGGPEQYF. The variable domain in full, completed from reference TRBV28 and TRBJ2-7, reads DVKVTQSSRYLVKRTGEKVFLECVQDMDHENMFWYRQDPGLGLRLIYFSYDVKMKEKGDIPEGYSVSREKKERFSLILESASTNQTSMYLCASRTSGGPEQYFGPGTRLTVT.

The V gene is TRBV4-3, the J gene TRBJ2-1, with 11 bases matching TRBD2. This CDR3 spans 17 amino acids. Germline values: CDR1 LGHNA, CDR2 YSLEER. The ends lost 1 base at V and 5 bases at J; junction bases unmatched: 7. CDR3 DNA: TGCGCCAGCAGCCAAGCCCTAGCGGGGGGCATTCACAATGAGCAGTTCTTC. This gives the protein CASSQALAGGIHNEQFF.

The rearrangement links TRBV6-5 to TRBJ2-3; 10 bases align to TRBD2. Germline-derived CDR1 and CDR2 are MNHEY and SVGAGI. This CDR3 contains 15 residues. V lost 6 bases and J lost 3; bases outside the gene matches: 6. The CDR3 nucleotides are TGTGCCAGCAGCCCCTTAGCGGGGGGTACAGATACGCAGTATTTT. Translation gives CASSPLAGGTDTQYF.

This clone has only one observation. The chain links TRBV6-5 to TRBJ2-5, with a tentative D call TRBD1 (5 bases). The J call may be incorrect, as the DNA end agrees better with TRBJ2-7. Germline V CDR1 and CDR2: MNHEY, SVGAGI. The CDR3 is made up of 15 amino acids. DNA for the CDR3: TGTGCCAGCAGTTACTCCCGTCAGGGCCCCTACGAGCAGTACTTC. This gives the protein CASSYSRQGPYEQYF.

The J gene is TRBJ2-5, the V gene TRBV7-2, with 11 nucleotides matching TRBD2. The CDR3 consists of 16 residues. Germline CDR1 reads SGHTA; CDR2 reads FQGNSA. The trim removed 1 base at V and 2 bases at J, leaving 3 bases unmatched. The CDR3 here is CASSLGGLAEQETQYF. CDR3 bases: TGTGCCAGCAGCTTAGGGGGACTAGCGGAACAAGAGACCCAGTACTTC.

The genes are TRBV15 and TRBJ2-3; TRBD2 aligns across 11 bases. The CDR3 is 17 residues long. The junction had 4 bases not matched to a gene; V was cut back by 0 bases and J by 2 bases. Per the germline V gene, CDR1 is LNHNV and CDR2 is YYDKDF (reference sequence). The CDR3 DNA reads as TGTGCCACCAGCAGAGACTTAGCGGGGGGGACCACAGATACGCAGTATTTT. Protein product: CATSRDLAGGTTDTQYF.

The CDR3, as DNA: TGTGCCAGTAGTACGCGTATGGGGGGTTTCAATGAGCAGTTCTTC. This encodes CASSTRMGGFNEQFF. The V call is TRBV19, the J call TRBJ2-1, with D possibly TRBD2 on 6 matching bases. V was shortened by 4 bases and J by 6 bases, with 16 bases between the two germline ends. Per germline, CDR1 LNHDA and CDR2 SQIVND (reference sequence). CDR3 length: 15 residues. Full variable domain (rest looked up from reference TRBV19 and TRBJ2-1): DGGITQSPKYLFRKEGQNVTLSCEQNLNHDAMYWYRQDPGQGLRLIYYSQIVNDFQKGDIAEGYSVSREKKESFPLTVTSAQKNPTAFYLCASSTRMGGFNEQFFGPGTRLTVL.

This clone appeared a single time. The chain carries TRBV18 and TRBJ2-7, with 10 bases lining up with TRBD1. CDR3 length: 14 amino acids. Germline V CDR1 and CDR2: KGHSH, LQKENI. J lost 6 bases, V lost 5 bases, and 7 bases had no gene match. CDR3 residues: CASSSGTGEGEQYF. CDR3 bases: TGTGCCAGCTCATCCGGGACAGGGGAAGGCGAGCAGTACTTC.

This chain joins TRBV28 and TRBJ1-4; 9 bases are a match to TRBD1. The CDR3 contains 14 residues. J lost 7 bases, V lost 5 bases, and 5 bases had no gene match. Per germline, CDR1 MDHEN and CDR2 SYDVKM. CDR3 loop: CASSTGGTSEKLFF. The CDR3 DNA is TGTGCCAGCAGTACAGGGGGCACGAGTGAAAAACTGTTTTTT.

CDR3 residues: CASSLGFTGVEGYTF. The CDR3 DNA follows: TGTGCCAGCAGCTTAGGCTTTACAGGGGTTGAAGGCTACACCTTC. The V and J genes are TRBV7-9 and TRBJ1-2, with 7 bases aligning to TRBD1. The length of the CDR3 is 15 residues. Germline assignment: CDR1 SEHNR and CDR2 FQNEAQ (reference sequence). Trimming took 1 base from V and 8 from J; bases not matched to a gene: 10. The variable domain in full, with the rest retrieved from reference TRBV7-9 and TRBJ1-2, is DTGVSQNPRHKITKRGQNVTFRCDPISEHNRLYWYRQTLGQGPEFLTYFQNEAQLEKSRLLSDRFSAERPKGSFSTLEIQRTEQGDSAMYLCASSLGFTGVEGYTFGSGTRLTVV.

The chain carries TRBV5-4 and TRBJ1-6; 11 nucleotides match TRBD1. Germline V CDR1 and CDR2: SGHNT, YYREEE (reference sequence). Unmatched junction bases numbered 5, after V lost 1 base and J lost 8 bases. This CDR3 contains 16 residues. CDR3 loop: CASSLSPGQGDSPLHF. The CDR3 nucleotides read TGTGCCAGCAGCTTGTCACCGGGACAGGGGGATTCACCCCTCCACTTT.

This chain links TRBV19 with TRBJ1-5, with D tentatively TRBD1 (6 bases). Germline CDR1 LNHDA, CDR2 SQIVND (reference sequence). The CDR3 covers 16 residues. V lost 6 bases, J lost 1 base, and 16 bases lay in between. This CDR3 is CASSTVSTGSNQPQHF. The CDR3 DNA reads TGTGCCAGTAGCACTGTGTCGACAGGAAGCAATCAGCCCCAGCATTTT.

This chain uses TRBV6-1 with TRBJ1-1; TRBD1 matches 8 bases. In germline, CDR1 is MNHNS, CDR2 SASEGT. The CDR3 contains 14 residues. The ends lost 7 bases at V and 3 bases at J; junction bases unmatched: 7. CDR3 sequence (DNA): TGTGCCAGCATAAGACAGGGGTATGACACTGAAGCTTTCTTT. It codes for CASIRQGYDTEAFF.

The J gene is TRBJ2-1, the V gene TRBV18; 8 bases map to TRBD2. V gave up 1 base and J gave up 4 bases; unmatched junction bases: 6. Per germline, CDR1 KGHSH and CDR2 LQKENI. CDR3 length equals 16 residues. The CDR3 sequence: CASSPRSGGGYNEQFF. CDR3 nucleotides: TGTGCCAGCTCACCACGCAGCGGGGGTGGGTACAATGAGCAGTTCTTC. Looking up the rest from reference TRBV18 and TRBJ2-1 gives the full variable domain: NAGVMQNPRHLVRRRGQEARLRCSPMKGHSHVYWYRQLPEEGLKFMVYLQKENIIDESGMPKERFSAEFPKEGPSILRIQQVVRGDSAAYFCASSPRSGGGYNEQFFGPGTRLTVL.